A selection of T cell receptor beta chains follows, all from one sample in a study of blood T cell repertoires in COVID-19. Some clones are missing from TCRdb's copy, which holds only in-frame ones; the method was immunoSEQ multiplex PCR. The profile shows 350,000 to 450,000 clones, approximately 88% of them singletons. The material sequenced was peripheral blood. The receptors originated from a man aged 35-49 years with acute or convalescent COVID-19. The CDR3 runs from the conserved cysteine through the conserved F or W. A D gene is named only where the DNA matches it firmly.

CASSLLGGVSYGYTF,TRBV27,-,TRBJ1-2
CASSLDRVSGYTF,TRBV14,TRBD1,TRBJ1-2
CASTQPRGAGANVLTF,TRBV4-1,TRBD2,TRBJ2-6
CASSVDSRAENSPLHF,TRBV9,-,TRBJ1-6
CSATVYNEQFF,TRBV20-1,-,TRBJ2-1
CASSQDRGTYEQYF,TRBV4-3,-,TRBJ2-7
CASSLEGVRGNSPLHF,TRBV5-1,TRBD1,TRBJ1-6
CASRGTGAGELFF,TRBV2,TRBD1,TRBJ2-2
CASSPWEGQGFEEGDEKLFF,TRBV5-8,TRBD1,TRBJ1-4
CASSQVGGRATDTQYF,TRBV4-1,TRBD2,TRBJ2-3
CSVVLGQGDQPQHF,TRBV29-1,TRBD1,TRBJ1-5
CASSTRTAGNTIYF,TRBV14,-,TRBJ1-3
CASSHQWTGGSNGYTF,TRBV3-1/TRBV3-2,TRBD1,TRBJ1-2